A single sample is the source of the 23 T cell receptor beta chains below, sequenced in a study of identifying expanded T cells in peripheral blood. The repertoire was sequenced with immunoSEQ multiplex PCR; TCRdb's copy has only in-frame clones and lacks some. The table shows about 100,000 clones, with around 90% occurring only once. The specimen sequenced was blood. The receptors derive from a person aged 18 to 75 in good health.

The CDR3 coding sequence is TGTGCCAGCAGCTTATGGACTAGCGGGGGAAATACGCAGTATTTT. This encodes CASSLWTSGGNTQYF. The rearrangement links TRBV7-9 to TRBJ2-3, with 13 bases fitting TRBD2. The CDR3 length is 15 residues. Germline loops: CDR1 SEHNR, CDR2 FQNEAQ (reference sequence). The V and J ends lost 2 bases and 7 bases, in that order; junction bases with no gene match: 3.

This clone came up once. The rearrangement uses TRBV7-9 and TRBJ1-4, with 7 bases fitting TRBD1. Germline CDR1 and CDR2: SEHNR and FQNEAQ (reference sequence). V trimming: 5 bases; J trimming: 0 bases; junction bases outside the gene matches: 6. The CDR3 runs 16 residues. This CDR3 reads CASSPHRGATNEKLFF. CDR3 nucleotide sequence: TGTGCCAGCAGCCCCCACAGGGGTGCAACTAATGAAAAACTGTTTTTT.

This chain uses TRBV30 with TRBJ2-4; 7 nucleotides agree with TRBD2. The germline gives CDR1 GTSNPN, CDR2 SVGIG (reference sequence). The CDR3 runs 16 residues. V lost 2 bases and J lost 9; bases outside the gene matches: 16. The CDR3 DNA follows: TGTGCCTGGAGTTCCAGCGGGATGGGCTTTTTGGGCATTCAGTACTTC. Translating it yields CAWSSSGMGFLGIQYF.

The CDR3 bases are TGTGCCAGCAGCACGAGCCGGGAGTCTAGTGAGCAGTTCTTC. Translated, it gives CASSTSRESSEQFF. The chain combines TRBV5-4 with TRBJ2-1; weak D call: TRBD2 (6 bases). This CDR3 spans 14 amino acids. In germline, CDR1 is SGHNT, CDR2 YYREEE (reference sequence). The V end was cut by 4 bases, the J end by 9 bases, with 17 bases between.

This clone was seen a few times. The rearrangement links TRBV30 to TRBJ1-1; D gene uncertain. The CDR3 is 12 residues long. Germline V gene data show CDR1 as GTSNPN and CDR2 as SVGIG (reference sequence). The V end was cut by 0 bases, the J end by 11 bases, with 13 bases between. The CDR3 bases are TGTGCCTGGAGTGTGGGTTTTGTTCGCGCTTTCTTT. The encoded protein is CAWSVGFVRAFF.

The J gene is TRBJ1-1, the V gene TRBV27; TRBD1 matches at 7 bases. CDR3 size: 11 residues. After removal of 6 bases from V and 6 bases from J, the junction contained 1 base not matched to a gene. Germline V gene data show CDR1 as MNHEY and CDR2 as SMNVEV (reference sequence). The CDR3 protein is CASSQGAEAFF. In DNA form, the CDR3 reads TGTGCCAGCAGCCAGGGGGCTGAAGCTTTCTTT.

This clone was observed once. The V call is TRBV25-1, the J call TRBJ1-1, with TRBD1 matching over 7 bases. The CDR3 consists of 15 residues. The J segment lost 5 bases and the V segment lost 2 bases, leaving 8 bases of the junction unmatched. Germline V CDR1 and CDR2: MGHDK, SYGVNS. CDR3 protein: CASSEQGVGLTEAFF. Written as DNA, the CDR3 is TGTGCCAGCAGTGAACAGGGGGTCGGTTTGACTGAAGCTTTCTTT.

The genes are TRBV7-8 and TRBJ2-6; TRBD1 might be the D (5 bases). The CDR3 sequence is 15 residues long. V shed 4 bases and J shed 0 bases, with 7 bases lying between them. CDR1 SGHVS and CDR2 FQNEAQ come from the germline V gene. CDR3 nucleotides: TGTGCCAGCAGCTCAGGGATCTCTGGGGCCAACGTCCTGACTTTC. Translated: CASSSGISGANVLTF.

The chain couples TRBV7-9 to TRBJ1-5; D uncertain. Trimming took 1 base from V and 6 from J, leaving 10 bases between them. In germline, CDR1 is SEHNR, CDR2 FQNEAQ (reference sequence). The CDR3 consists of 14 residues. CDR3 in DNA: TGTGCCAGCAGCTTAGGACCCTCGGCTCAGCCCCAGCATTTT. Encoded protein: CASSLGPSAQPQHF.

V is TRBV5-6 and J is TRBJ1-2; perhaps TRBD1 as D (6 bases). Germline-derived CDR1 and CDR2 are SGHDT and YYEEEE. The CDR3 is made up of 17 amino acids. V lost 0 bases, J lost 5 bases, and 20 bases lay in between. CDR3: CASSLARQAGRGYGYTF. CDR3 nucleotides: TGTGCCAGCAGCTTGGCCCGACAGGCGGGTAGAGGGTATGGCTACACCTTC.

CDR3 DNA: TGTGCCATCAGTGAGCGGGGCGAGAACACTGAAGCTTTCTTT. Translated: CAISERGENTEAFF. V gene TRBV10-3 combines with J gene TRBJ1-1, with TRBD1 as a possible D gene (5 bases). The CDR3 is 14 amino acids. Per germline, CDR1 ENHRY and CDR2 SYGVKD. The germline V and J ends were trimmed by 2 bases and 1 base, with 8 bases remaining between them.

The chain combines TRBV19 with TRBJ1-2; D is ambiguous. The CDR3 length is 13 residues. The V end was cut by 1 base, the J end by 1 base, with 4 bases between. Germline V gives CDR1 LNHDA, CDR2 SQIVND (reference sequence). The CDR3 reads CASSIAVNYGYTF. Written as DNA, the CDR3 is TGTGCCAGTAGTATAGCGGTTAACTATGGCTACACCTTC.

This sequence joins TRBV5-1 and TRBJ1-4; 8 nucleotides match TRBD1. This CDR3 comprises 14 residues. The germline V gene encodes CDR1 SGHRS and CDR2 YFSETQ. The trim removed 4 bases at V and 8 bases at J, leaving 7 bases unmatched. CDR3 loop: CASSQDRGEEKLFF. DNA for the CDR3: TGCGCCAGCAGCCAAGACAGGGGTGAAGAAAAACTGTTTTTT.

The V gene is TRBV6-1, the J gene TRBJ2-1; D ambiguous. The ends were cut back, 8 bases at V and 4 bases at J, with 12 bases in the middle. The CDR3 length is 13 residues. CDR1 and CDR2 (germline): MNHNS, SASEGT. The CDR3 loop reads CASVRDNYNEQFF. The CDR3 bases are TGTGCCAGCGTTCGAGACAATTACAATGAGCAGTTCTTC.

The chain carries TRBV30 and TRBJ1-2, with a weak D call TRBD1 (5 bases). CDR3 length: 11 amino acids. V lost 1 base, J lost 8 bases, and 8 bases lay in between. CDR1 and CDR2 (germline): GTSNPN, SVGIG (reference sequence). The CDR3 DNA reads as TGTGCCTGGAGTGGGGGGAACGGCTACACCTTC. Translated: CAWSGGNGYTF.

The chain combines TRBV6-1 with TRBJ1-6; 7 nucleotides line up with TRBD1. Looked up from germline, CDR1 is MNHNS and CDR2 is SASEGT. V dropped 2 bases and J dropped 7; count of bases not matched to a gene: 5. The CDR3 has 15 residues. The CDR3 DNA follows: TGTGCCAGCAGTGAAATAACAGGGGTCAATTCACCCCTCCACTTT. It is translated as CASSEITGVNSPLHF.

This clone occurred once. The CDR3 is CASSPLAGGQDTQYF. The CDR3 DNA is TGTGCCAGCAGTCCGCTAGCGGGGGGGCAAGATACGCAGTATTTT. The rearrangement links TRBV6-6 to TRBJ2-3, with 12 bases matching TRBD2. This CDR3 spans 15 amino acids. Germline V gene lookup returns CDR1 MNHNY and CDR2 SVGAGI (reference sequence). Trimming at V came to 5 bases and at J to 5 bases, leaving 5 bases not matched to a gene.

This sequence joins TRBV12-5 and TRBJ1-1; D is unresolved. Trimming stripped 5 bases from V and 7 bases from J, with 5 bases between. Germline lookup yields CDR1 LGHNT and CDR2 FRNRAP. The CDR3 extends over 10 amino acids. CDR3 coding DNA: TGTGCTAGTGGTATAATTGAAGCTTTCTTT. It is translated as CASGIIEAFF.

In its sample, this clone was seen a few times. This chain's CDR3 is CASSFGTGSRTEAFF. The CDR3 bases are TGTGCCAGCAGCTTTGGCACAGGGAGTCGGACTGAAGCTTTCTTT. The chain has TRBV5-4 and TRBJ1-1, with a possible D match to TRBD1 (6 bases). Trimming stripped 2 bases from V and 5 bases from J, with 16 bases between. The CDR3 consists of 15 residues. Germline V lookup: CDR1 SGHNT, CDR2 YYREEE (reference sequence).

The rearrangement uses TRBV7-8 and TRBJ2-7; no definite D call. The V end lost 7 bases, the J end lost 3 bases, and 40 bases lay between the germline ends. The CDR3 runs to 22 residues. CDR1 is SGHVS, CDR2 FQNEAQ, per germline. CDR3 region: CASTGLPFLRAESSLRLYEQYF. Here the CDR3 DNA reads TGTGCCAGCACCGGGCTCCCCTTCCTTCGCGCAGAATCGTCCCTGAGGCTCTACGAGCAGTACTTC.

The chain joins TRBV19 to TRBJ2-1, with D possibly TRBD2 on 6 matching bases. The CDR3 spans 14 residues. Germline CDR1 reads LNHDA; CDR2 reads SQIVND (reference sequence). V gave up 6 bases and J gave up 2 bases, with 11 bases separating them. The CDR3 reads CASRLPGAYNEQFF. CDR3 nucleotides: TGTGCCAGTAGACTACCGGGAGCCTACAATGAGCAGTTCTTC.

The chain has TRBV6-5 and TRBJ2-5, with 9 positions matching TRBD1. V lost 6 bases, J lost 5 bases, and 10 bases stayed unmatched. Germline assignment: CDR1 MNHEY and CDR2 SVGAGI. The length of the CDR3 is 15 residues. The CDR3 spells CASRPLQGALETQYF. In DNA, the CDR3 is TGTGCCAGCAGACCGTTACAGGGGGCTCTGGAGACCCAGTACTTC.

The V call is TRBV29-1, the J call TRBJ2-1, with D unclear. Trimming stripped 4 bases from V and 7 bases from J, with 11 bases between. The CDR3 spans 12 residues. Germline-derived CDR1 and CDR2 are SQVTM and ANQGSEA. This chain's CDR3 is CSVVRDRNEQFF. The CDR3 bases are TGCAGCGTTGTTAGGGATCGAAATGAGCAGTTCTTC.